A single sample is the source of the 26 T cell receptor beta chains below, sequenced in a study of graft-versus-host responses after intestinal transplantation. Produced via immunoSEQ multiplex PCR; TCRdb's table is partial and in-frame only. The table has tens of thousands of clones, roughly four fifths seen once; the top ten hold about 3.7%. The sample consisted of PBMCs, taken 1070 days after transplant. Every receptor here comes from a human patient who received an intestinal transplant, so some T cells may come from the graft donor.

The J gene is TRBJ2-2, the V gene TRBV7-9, with 13 nucleotides matching TRBD2. V shed 3 bases, J shed 1 base, and the junction held 5 bases outside the gene matches. Per germline, CDR1 SEHNR and CDR2 FQNEAQ (reference sequence). CDR3 size: 18 residues. The CDR3 nucleotides read TGTGCCAGCAGCTTTGGAGGACTAGCGGGAGTGAACACCGGGGAGCTGTTTTTT. Its protein is CASSFGGLAGVNTGELFF.

With respect to this clone: The sample carries other DNA sequences with the same CDR3. The CDR3 DNA reads as TGCGCCAGCAGTCGCCAGGGTTACACAGATACGCAGTATTTT. Protein sequence: CASSRQGYTDTQYF. The J gene is TRBJ2-3, the V gene TRBV10-1, with a tentative D call TRBD1 (5 bases). The CDR3 contains 14 residues. Germline values: CDR1 WNHNN, CDR2 SYGVQD (reference sequence). Trimming stripped 5 bases from V and 2 bases from J, with 11 bases between.

This clone ranks as medium-sized. This chain connects TRBV19 to TRBJ2-7; D not certain. The germline V and J ends were trimmed by 2 bases and 1 base, with 9 bases remaining between them. Germline V lookup: CDR1 LNHDA, CDR2 SQIVND (reference sequence). This CDR3 region has 14 residues. CDR3 bases: TGTGCCAGTAGTATAACCCCGGTATCCTACGAGCAGTACTTC. It encodes CASSITPVSYEQYF.

The CDR3 reads CASSLGSGGSNHEQYF. The CDR3 bases are TGTGCCAGCAGCTTAGGTTCTGGCGGGAGTAACCACGAGCAGTACTTC. The chain recombines TRBV7-6 with TRBJ2-7, with 7 bases identical to TRBD2. With 1 base clipped from V and 5 bases from J, the junction kept 11 bases outside the gene matches. The CDR3 spans 16 residues. Germline lookup yields CDR1 SGHVS and CDR2 FNYEAQ.

The chain combines TRBV6-4 with TRBJ2-1; 9 nucleotides agree with TRBD2. CDR1 is MRHNA and CDR2 is SNTAGT in the germline V gene. Trimming cost V 0 bases and J 7 bases; bases outside gene matches: 4. CDR3 length equals 15 residues. CDR3 loop: CASSDSAGGPNEQFF. The DNA for the CDR3 is TGTGCCAGCAGTGACTCCGCGGGAGGGCCGAATGAGCAGTTCTTC.

This chain connects TRBV6-6 to TRBJ2-5, with D maybe TRBD2 (5 bases). V was pared by 5 bases and J by 5 bases, with 12 bases between. Germline V gene sequence: CDR1 MNHNY, CDR2 SVGAGI (reference sequence). This CDR3 region has 13 residues. The CDR3 sequence: CASSPRLQETQYF. As DNA, the CDR3 is TGTGCCAGCAGTCCGCGACTACAGGAGACCCAGTACTTC.

CDR3 DNA sequence: TGTGCCAGTAGTATAGCGGGTACCGGGGAGCTGTTTTTT. Its protein is CASSIAGTGELFF. The chain couples TRBV19 to TRBJ2-2; no clear D. Trimming stripped 1 base from V and 5 bases from J, with 5 bases between. The V gene's germline CDR1 is LNHDA and CDR2 SQIVND (reference sequence). CDR3 length: 13 amino acids.

The chain links TRBV27 to TRBJ2-7; 10 bases map to TRBD2. The trim removed 6 bases at V and 1 base at J, leaving 6 bases unmatched. Germline CDR1 reads MNHEY; CDR2 reads SMNVEV (reference sequence). This CDR3 contains 15 residues. The CDR3 DNA sequence: TGTGCCAGCAGCCCCAGCGGGAGGGCTTCCTACGAGCAGTACTTC. Its translation is CASSPSGRASYEQYF.

The chain employs TRBV4-2 and TRBJ2-2, with 10 bases that match TRBD1. The CDR3 consists of 17 residues. Per germline, CDR1 LGHNA and CDR2 YNFKEQ. V dropped 3 bases and J dropped 2; count of bases not matched to a gene: 6. CDR3 sequence reads: CASSQEGQGLNTGELFF. CDR3 sequence (DNA): TGTGCCAGCAGCCAGGAGGGACAGGGGTTAAACACCGGGGAGCTGTTTTTT.

The DNA for the CDR3 is TGTGCCAGCAGTTTCCGACAGGCCACTGAAGCTTTCTTT. It yields the protein CASSFRQATEAFF. This chain joins TRBV27 and TRBJ1-1; D possibly corresponds to TRBD1 (6 bases). The CDR3 contains 13 residues. Germline CDR1 reads MNHEY; CDR2 reads SMNVEV (reference sequence). Deletions cut 3 bases from V and 4 bases from J, with 9 bases between.

The V and J genes are TRBV13 and TRBJ1-2; no firm D call. Germline CDR1 is PRHDT and CDR2 is FYEKMQ (reference sequence). Trimming cost V 0 bases and J 0 bases, with 5 bases left between them. The CDR3 length is 14 residues. CDR3 DNA: TGTGCCAGCAGCTTAGGACAGTCTAACTATGGCTACACCTTC. Translating it yields CASSLGQSNYGYTF.

The chain is built from TRBV19 and TRBJ2-1; TRBD2 matches at 7 bases. This CDR3 contains 15 residues. V trimming: 5 bases; J trimming: 4 bases; junction bases outside the gene matches: 8. Germline CDR1 is LNHDA and CDR2 is SQIVND (reference sequence). The CDR3 coding sequence is TGTGCCAGTAGTCGGGACTACGAGACTTACAATGAGCAGTTCTTC. Translation gives CASSRDYETYNEQFF.

The chain carries TRBV5-1 and TRBJ1-1, with D unclear. V lost 0 bases and J lost 4, with 13 bases in between. This CDR3 region has 15 residues. Germline-derived CDR1 and CDR2 are SGHRS and YFSETQ. Written as DNA, the CDR3 is TGCGCCAGCAGCTTGGCTAACCCTGCGGGCACTGAAGCTTTCTTT. It codes for CASSLANPAGTEAFF.

The CDR3 loop is CATSRGAYEQYF. CDR3 DNA sequence: TGTGCCACCTCCCGGGGCGCCTACGAGCAGTACTTC. This chain connects TRBV19 to TRBJ2-7, with D perhaps TRBD1 or TRBD2 (5 bases each). The CDR3 is 12 amino acids. V was clipped by 10 bases and J by 2 bases, with 12 bases between them. The V gene's germline CDR1 is LNHDA and CDR2 SQIVND (reference sequence).

The rearrangement joins TRBV25-1 to TRBJ2-1; D is unclear. Germline V gene sequence: CDR1 MGHDK, CDR2 SYGVNS. The germline V and J ends were trimmed by 4 bases and 4 bases, with 5 bases remaining between them. The CDR3 has 12 residues. DNA of the CDR3: TGTGCCAGCAGTGGATATTACAATGAGCAGTTCTTC. It encodes CASSGYYNEQFF.

This chain uses TRBV19 with TRBJ2-4, with 9 bases matching TRBD2. The CDR3 has 13 amino acids. The germline CDR1 and CDR2 sequences are LNHDA and SQIVND (reference sequence). V trimming: 8 bases; J trimming: 7 bases; junction bases outside the gene matches: 6. CDR3 in DNA: TGTGCCAGTTCCGGGACTAGCAGGAACATTCAGTACTTC. Amino acids: CASSGTSRNIQYF.

The chain links TRBV13 to TRBJ1-5; tentative D call: TRBD1 (5 bases). The CDR3 has 17 amino acids. V lost 0 bases and J 0 bases, leaving 12 bases between the germline ends. Germline CDR1 PRHDT, CDR2 FYEKMQ (reference sequence). In DNA, the CDR3 is TGTGCCAGCAGCTTAGGGACAGCGGGGGATAGCAATCAGCCCCAGCATTTT. This gives the protein CASSLGTAGDSNQPQHF.

The chain joins TRBV18 to TRBJ2-1, with TRBD2 matching 8 bases. Germline assignment: CDR1 KGHSH and CDR2 LQKENI. This CDR3 is built from 16 residues. Trimming removed 0 bases from V and 8 bases from J; junction bases left unmatched: 9. The CDR3 reads CASSPPVSGSVHEQFF. CDR3 DNA sequence: TGTGCCAGCTCACCACCTGTCAGCGGGAGTGTCCATGAGCAGTTCTTC. Looking up the rest from reference TRBV18 and TRBJ2-1 gives the full variable domain: NAGVMQNPRHLVRRRGQEARLRCSPMKGHSHVYWYRQLPEEGLKFMVYLQKENIIDESGMPKERFSAEFPKEGPSILRIQQVVRGDSAAYFCASSPPVSGSVHEQFFGPGTRLTVL.

The V call is TRBV11-2, the J call TRBJ2-7; 10 bases match TRBD2. The V gene's germline CDR1 is SGHAT and CDR2 FQNNGV. Trimming cost V 5 bases and J 2 bases; bases outside gene matches: 6. The CDR3 contains 15 residues. CDR3 in DNA: TGTGCCAGCAGCCTTAGCGGGGGGCCTCCCTACGAGCAGTACTTC. It codes for CASSLSGGPPYEQYF.

The chain joins TRBV5-1 to TRBJ1-2; a weak D match, TRBD1 (5 bases). Germline CDR1 and CDR2: SGHRS and YFSETQ. The CDR3 loop spans 14 amino acids. V lost 0 bases and J 5 bases, leaving 11 bases between the germline ends. CDR3 residues: CASSLGGDGYGYTF. CDR3 DNA sequence: TGCGCCAGCAGCTTGGGAGGGGATGGGTATGGCTACACCTTC. The complete variable domain, with remaining parts taken from reference TRBV5-1 and TRBJ1-2, reads KAGVTQTPRYLIKTRGQQVTLSCSPISGHRSVSWYQQTPGQGLQFLFEYFSETQRNKGNFPGRFSGRQFSNSRSEMNVSTLELGDSALYLCASSLGGDGYGYTFGSGTRLTVV.

The chain is built from TRBV28 and TRBJ2-7; 9 bases map to TRBD2. V shed 5 bases, J shed 6 bases, and the junction held 11 bases outside the gene matches. This CDR3 region has 15 residues. CDR1 is MDHEN and CDR2 is SYDVKM in the germline V gene. The CDR3 region is CASSPATSGSVEQYF. The DNA for the CDR3 is TGTGCCAGCAGTCCGGCCACTAGCGGGTCTGTCGAGCAGTACTTC. The full variable domain, completed using reference TRBV28 and TRBJ2-7, is DVKVTQSSRYLVKRTGEKVFLECVQDMDHENMFWYRQDPGLGLRLIYFSYDVKMKEKGDIPEGYSVSREKKERFSLILESASTNQTSMYLCASSPATSGSVEQYFGPGTRLTVT.

J is TRBJ1-2 and V is TRBV28, with 7 bases that match TRBD1. The ends lost 5 bases at V and 6 bases at J; junction bases unmatched: 6. The CDR3 consists of 13 residues. Germline values: CDR1 MDHEN, CDR2 SYDVKM. CDR3 protein: CASSEGARDGYTF. The CDR3 DNA reads as TGTGCCAGCAGTGAGGGGGCTCGGGATGGCTACACCTTC.

The chain recombines TRBV7-2 with TRBJ1-3, with D possibly TRBD1 on 5 matching bases. Trimming took off 4 bases at V and 0 bases at J, with 13 bases between the two ends. Germline V lookup: CDR1 SGHTA, CDR2 FQGNSA. The CDR3 runs to 16 residues. Written as DNA, the CDR3 is TGTGCCAGCAGCTCAAGACAGACAAACTCTGGAAACACCATATATTTT. This gives the protein CASSSRQTNSGNTIYF. Variable domain in full (rest from reference TRBV7-2 and TRBJ1-3): GAGVSQSPSNKVTEKGKDVELRCDPISGHTALYWYRQSLGQGLEFLIYFQGNSAPDKSGLPSDRFSAERTGGSVSTLTIQRTQQEDSAVYLCASSSRQTNSGNTIYFGEGSWLTVV.

With regard to this clone: The same CDR3 can be traced to other DNA sequences in this sample. The chain joins TRBV9 to TRBJ1-5, with D tentatively TRBD1 (5 bases). Germline CDR1 and CDR2: SGDLS and YYNGEE. The CDR3 totals 15 residues. V was pared by 4 bases and J by 2 bases, with 13 bases between. The CDR3 DNA is TGTGCCAGCAGCCTGACTGGGGCAGGCAATCAGCCCCAGCATTTT. Its protein is CASSLTGAGNQPQHF.

J is TRBJ1-4 and V is TRBV5-1; 8 nucleotides align to TRBD1. The trim removed 4 bases at V and 12 bases at J, leaving 14 bases unmatched. Germline loops: CDR1 SGHRS, CDR2 YFSETQ. The CDR3 sequence is 15 residues long. In nucleotides, the CDR3 is TGCGCCAGCAGCCCAACCATAAGACAGGGGTTGGAACTGTTTTTT. Translated: CASSPTIRQGLELFF.

The chain joins TRBV10-3 to TRBJ1-2; TRBD1 aligns across 9 bases. The ends lost 8 bases at V and 3 bases at J; junction bases unmatched: 7. CDR1 ENHRY and CDR2 SYGVKD come from the germline V gene. The CDR3 contains 14 residues. CDR3 in DNA: TGTGCCATCTACCGGGACAGGGAGGACTATGGCTACACCTTC. It specifies CAIYRDREDYGYTF.